These 26 T cell receptor beta chains share one sample of origin, sequenced in a study of post-analysis software for immune sequencing data. Whole-study findings and limits: In patients, five or six TRBV segments were more frequent than in controls, with TRBV5-6, TRBV5-1 and TRBV20-1 among them.

These receptors' antigens are unknown. Unique-molecular-identifier-tagged TCR beta cDNA libraries were used. TCRdb recomputed calls from the PCR reads with MiXCR, one row per CDR3 protein. The sample has more than 450,000 distinct CDR3 sequences, about a third seen once; the top ten hold approximately 6%. Material for sequencing was blood. These TCRs come from a girl aged 2-17 years with multiple sclerosis.

CDR3 loop: CASSRGSGGVYNEQFF. CDR3 nucleotide sequence: TGTGCCAGCAGCCGGGGGAGCGGGGGGGTCTACAATGAGCAGTTCTTC. The chain links TRBV7-2 to TRBJ2-1; 10 nucleotides align to TRBD2. Germline V CDR1 and CDR2: SGHTA, FQGNSA. The CDR3 consists of 16 residues. Losses at the gene ends were 5 bases for V and 3 bases for J; bases not matched to a gene: 7.

V is TRBV5-1 and J is TRBJ1-2; D might be TRBD1 (6 bases). The CDR3 loop spans 14 amino acids. Germline loops: CDR1 SGHRS, CDR2 YFSETQ. V was trimmed by 0 bases and J by 8 bases, leaving 14 bases between them. The CDR3 spells CASSLDWGQRGYTF. CDR3 bases: TGCGCCAGCAGCTTGGACTGGGGGCAACGCGGCTACACCTTC. The full variable domain, completed using reference TRBV5-1 and TRBJ1-2, is KAGVTQTPRYLIKTRGQQVTLSCSPISGHRSVSWYQQTPGQGLQFLFEYFSETQRNKGNFPGRFSGRQFSNSRSEMNVSTLELGDSALYLCASSLDWGQRGYTFGSGTRLTVV.

The rearrangement joins TRBV5-5 to TRBJ2-1; D possibly uses TRBD1 or TRBD2 (5 bases each). From germline, CDR1 is SGHKS and CDR2 YYEKEE (reference sequence). CDR3 size: 13 residues. V was clipped by 1 base and J by 11 bases, with 13 bases between them. The CDR3 nucleotides are TGTGCCAGCAGCTTGAGGCCGGGGACCCAGCAGTTCTTC. This encodes CASSLRPGTQQFF.

This clonotype showed up just a few times. This chain joins TRBV6-2 or TRBV6-3 and TRBJ2-1; 7 nucleotides agree with TRBD1. The V gene's germline CDR1 is MNHEY and CDR2 SVGEGT. The CDR3 is 14 amino acids. V lost 5 bases to trimming and J lost 9 bases; unmatched junction nucleotides: 10. The CDR3 DNA reads TGTGCCAGCAGTCCCCGACAGGGATTTGCTGAGCAGTTCTTC. Translated, it gives CASSPRQGFAEQFF.

This clonotype was found a few times. In DNA form, the CDR3 reads TGCGCCAGCAGCCCCGCAGGCGTGAGCAATCAGCCCCAGCATTTT. The encoded protein is CASSPAGVSNQPQHF. The chain links TRBV4-1 to TRBJ1-5; no firm D call. Per the germline V gene, CDR1 is MGHRA and CDR2 is YSYEKL. V dropped 4 bases and J dropped 1 base, with 11 bases sitting between them. This CDR3 is 15 amino acids long.

This chain connects TRBV12-3 or TRBV12-4 to TRBJ2-3, with 7 bases matching TRBD2. The junction had 9 bases not matched to a gene; V was cut back by 6 bases and J by 3 bases. The CDR3 is made up of 15 amino acids. The DNA for the CDR3 is TGTGCCAGCAGGACAACCTGGGGAGGGACAGATACGCAGTATTTT. Residues: CASRTTWGGTDTQYF.

This clonotype was seen a few times. The genes are TRBV6-1 and TRBJ2-3; tentatively, D is TRBD2 (5 bases). The CDR3 spans 15 residues. V was cut by 6 bases and J by 5 bases, with 18 bases left in between. The germline V gene has CDR1 MNHNS and CDR2 SASEGT. The CDR3 bases are TGTGCCAGCAGGCTAGATCCTGGGCGGGTAGATACGCAGTATTTT. Encoded protein: CASRLDPGRVDTQYF.

In its sample, this clonotype was seen a few times. The genes are TRBV6-2 or TRBV6-3 and TRBJ2-7; 7 positions match TRBD1. Germline V lookup: CDR1 MNHEY, CDR2 SVGEGT. After removal of 5 bases from V and 9 bases from J, the junction contained 7 bases not matched to a gene. The CDR3 is 12 residues long. The CDR3 loop reads CASSLQGIVQYF. In DNA form, the CDR3 reads TGTGCCAGCAGTCTACAGGGGATCGTGCAGTACTTC.

CDR3 nucleotides: TGTGCCAGCAGCTTACACGGGCCGGACAGCAACGAAAAACTGTTTTTT. Residues: CASSLHGPDSNEKLFF. V and J are TRBV7-8 and TRBJ1-4, with D maybe TRBD1 (6 bases). The CDR3 contains 16 residues. Germline values: CDR1 SGHVS, CDR2 FQNEAQ. Trimming shortened V by 2 bases and J by 8 bases, and 18 bases separated the two germline ends. Looking up the rest from reference TRBV7-8 and TRBJ1-4 gives the full variable domain: GAGVSQSPRYKVAKRGQDVALRCDPISGHVSLFWYQQALGQGPEFLTYFQNEAQLDKSGLPSDRFFAERPEGSVSTLKIQRTQQEDSAVYLCASSLHGPDSNEKLFFGSGTQLSVL.

The chain joins TRBV4-1 to TRBJ1-2; tentative D call: TRBD1 (5 bases). V dropped 0 bases and J dropped 0 bases, with 14 bases sitting between them. The length of the CDR3 is 17 residues. The V gene's germline CDR1 is MGHRA and CDR2 YSYEKL. The CDR3 sequence is CASSQDGALGTNYGYTF. CDR3 DNA sequence: TGCGCCAGCAGCCAAGATGGGGCCCTAGGAACTAACTATGGCTACACCTTC.

This clonotype occurred many times. Given a much more abundant clone one base away, this may be a read error. This chain joins TRBV7-2 and TRBJ2-1; the D gene is possibly TRBD2 (7 bases). There are 16 residues in the CDR3. Trimming cost V 1 base and J 9 bases, with 19 bases left between them. Germline assignment: CDR1 SGHTA and CDR2 FQGNSA. For the CDR3, the DNA is TGTGCCAGCAGCTTAGGTTTGGGCGGGGGCCGGGTTGAGCAGTTCTTC. Its protein is CASSLGLGGGRVEQFF.

Worth noting for this clonotype: An end of the junction does not agree with germline; a read error may underlie this. This rearrangement joins TRBV24-1 to TRBJ2-5, with D perhaps TRBD1 (5 bases). Germline CDR1 and CDR2: KGHDR and SFDVKD. The CDR3 is 15 residues long. The CDR3 reads CATSDPRTPQEAQYF. The CDR3 region has the DNA TGTGCCACCAGTGACCCACGGACACCTCAAGAGGCCCAGTACTTC.

The chain is built from TRBV3-1 and TRBJ2-6; D gene unclear. V lost 1 base, J lost 1 base, and 5 bases lay in between. The CDR3 runs 15 residues. Germline CDR1 reads LGHDT; CDR2 reads YNNKEL (reference sequence). DNA for the CDR3: TGTGCCAGCAGCCAAGGAAGGTCTGGGGCCAACGTCCTGACTTTC. This translates into CASSQGRSGANVLTF.

The rearrangement links TRBV5-1 to TRBJ2-7; TRBD1 matches 9 bases. In germline, CDR1 is SGHRS, CDR2 YFSETQ. The CDR3 runs to 14 residues. V gave up 4 bases and J gave up 5 bases; unmatched junction bases: 7. This CDR3 reads CASSLGTGSHEQYF. The CDR3, as DNA: TGCGCCAGCAGCCTCGGGACAGGGTCCCACGAGCAGTACTTC. Supplemented by reference TRBV5-1 and TRBJ2-7, the full variable domain reads KAGVTQTPRYLIKTRGQQVTLSCSPISGHRSVSWYQQTPGQGLQFLFEYFSETQRNKGNFPGRFSGRQFSNSRSEMNVSTLELGDSALYLCASSLGTGSHEQYFGPGTRLTVT.

V usage is TRBV20-1 and J usage is TRBJ1-2; tentative D call: TRBD1 (5 bases). CDR1 is DFQATT, CDR2 SNEGSKA, per germline (reference sequence). The germline V and J ends were trimmed by 3 bases and 8 bases, with 13 bases remaining between them. There are 12 residues in the CDR3. The CDR3 nucleotides read TGCAGTGCTAGGGGGGTAGAGACCGGCTACACCTTC. This sequence encodes CSARGVETGYTF.

The gene calls are TRBV18 and TRBJ1-4, with 8 bases identical to TRBD1. Germline CDR1 reads KGHSH; CDR2 reads LQKENI. The ends lost 4 bases at V and 0 bases at J; junction bases unmatched: 7. This CDR3 has 17 amino acids. Written as DNA, the CDR3 is TGTGCCAGCTCACGGGCGACAGGGGTTGCAACTAATGAAAAACTGTTTTTT. Its protein product is CASSRATGVATNEKLFF. The full variable domain, with the rest looked up from reference TRBV18 and TRBJ1-4, is NAGVMQNPRHLVRRRGQEARLRCSPMKGHSHVYWYRQLPEEGLKFMVYLQKENIIDESGMPKERFSAEFPKEGPSILRIQQVVRGDSAAYFCASSRATGVATNEKLFFGSGTQLSVL.

V usage is TRBV5-1 and J usage is TRBJ1-2, with TRBD1 identical over 12 bases. The CDR3 extends over 14 amino acids. CDR1 is SGHRS and CDR2 is YFSETQ in the germline V gene. J gave up 6 bases and V 3 bases, and 3 bases lay outside the gene matches. Here the CDR3 reads CASSSGQGADGYTF. As DNA, the CDR3 is TGCGCCAGCAGCTCGGGACAGGGGGCAGATGGCTACACCTTC.

The chain couples TRBV28 to TRBJ2-6; D is possibly TRBD2 (5 bases). Trimming cost V 1 base and J 2 bases, with 9 bases left between them. The CDR3 runs to 16 residues. Germline CDR1 is MDHEN and CDR2 is SYDVKM. In nucleotides, the CDR3 is TGTGCCAGCAGTTTATCGTCCGGGGCTGGGGCCAACGTCCTGACTTTC. Translation: CASSLSSGAGANVLTF.

J is TRBJ1-5 and V is TRBV21-1; the DNA was not compared with TRBD1, the D call given in the table. TRBV21-1 is a recognized pseudogene. This CDR3 spans 16 amino acids. The CDR3: CASSKTTGHQQEPQHF. The DNA of the CDR3 is TGTGCCAGCAGCAAGACCACGGGACACCAGCAGGAGCCCCAGCATTTT.

This clonotype was found a few times. The rearrangement uses TRBV20-1 and TRBJ1-1, with TRBD1 matching 9 bases. The trim removed 0 bases at V and 9 bases at J, leaving 8 bases unmatched. CDR3 length: 14 residues. CDR1 is DFQATT and CDR2 is SNEGSKA in the germline V gene (reference sequence). DNA for the CDR3: TGCAGTGCTAGAGATCCCCGGGACAGGGAGAAAGCTTTCTTT. It encodes CSARDPRDREKAFF.

V and J are TRBV29-1 and TRBJ1-5; weak D call: TRBD1 (5 bases). In germline, CDR1 is SQVTM, CDR2 ANQGSEA. With 7 bases removed from V and 7 bases from J, the gap between germline ends came to 17 bases. The CDR3 is 13 residues long. CDR3 in DNA: TGCAGCGCCCGGGACGGAGCTAAACAGCCCCAGCATTTT. Translation gives CSARDGAKQPQHF.

The chain has TRBV7-3 and TRBJ2-7; D assignment may be TRBD1 or TRBD2 (5 bases each). This CDR3 region has 15 residues. Germline CDR1 SGHTA, CDR2 FQGTGA. The V end lost 1 base, the J end lost 3 bases, and 13 bases lay between the germline ends. The CDR3 reads CASSLMQGVRYEQYF. The CDR3 DNA reads as TGTGCCAGCAGCTTAATGCAGGGAGTCCGCTACGAGCAGTACTTC.

For this clonotype: This clone may be a read error of a much larger clone one base away. Written as DNA, the CDR3 is TGTGCCAGCAGCGGCCTCCGTGATGCGCAGTATTTT. It codes for CASSGLRDAQYF. This chain links TRBV9 with TRBJ2-3; no definite D call. CDR3 length: 12 residues. With 3 bases removed from V and 10 bases from J, the gap between germline ends came to 12 bases. The V gene's germline CDR1 is SGDLS and CDR2 YYNGEE.

There are a few counts of this clonotype. The gene calls are TRBV4-2 and TRBJ2-1; no clear D gene. This CDR3 has 13 amino acids. The germline gives CDR1 LGHNA, CDR2 YNFKEQ. Trimming removed 1 base from V and 12 bases from J, with 13 bases in between. The CDR3 is CASSQADAIGQFF. The CDR3 nucleotides are TGTGCCAGCAGCCAAGCGGACGCCATTGGGCAGTTCTTC.

This clonotype appeared a single time. The gene calls are TRBV6-2 or TRBV6-3 and TRBJ2-1; 13 bases map to TRBD2. The CDR3 extends over 13 amino acids. Trimming at V came to 7 bases and at J to 9 bases, leaving 3 bases not matched to a gene. Per the germline V gene, CDR1 is MNHEY and CDR2 is SVGEGT. CDR3 sequence: CASKLAGGGEQFF. The DNA of the CDR3 is TGTGCCAGCAAACTAGCGGGGGGGGGTGAGCAGTTCTTC.

This clonotype was detected only a few times. The chain joins TRBV5-1 to TRBJ2-3; 10 bases agree with TRBD1. Looked up from germline, CDR1 is SGHRS and CDR2 is YFSETQ. The CDR3 covers 16 residues. The V gene end was trimmed by 4 bases and the J gene end by 5 bases; junction bases not matched to a gene: 10. The CDR3: CASSRWTGGLKDTQYF. The CDR3 DNA sequence: TGCGCCAGCAGCAGGTGGACAGGGGGTTTGAAAGATACGCAGTATTTT.